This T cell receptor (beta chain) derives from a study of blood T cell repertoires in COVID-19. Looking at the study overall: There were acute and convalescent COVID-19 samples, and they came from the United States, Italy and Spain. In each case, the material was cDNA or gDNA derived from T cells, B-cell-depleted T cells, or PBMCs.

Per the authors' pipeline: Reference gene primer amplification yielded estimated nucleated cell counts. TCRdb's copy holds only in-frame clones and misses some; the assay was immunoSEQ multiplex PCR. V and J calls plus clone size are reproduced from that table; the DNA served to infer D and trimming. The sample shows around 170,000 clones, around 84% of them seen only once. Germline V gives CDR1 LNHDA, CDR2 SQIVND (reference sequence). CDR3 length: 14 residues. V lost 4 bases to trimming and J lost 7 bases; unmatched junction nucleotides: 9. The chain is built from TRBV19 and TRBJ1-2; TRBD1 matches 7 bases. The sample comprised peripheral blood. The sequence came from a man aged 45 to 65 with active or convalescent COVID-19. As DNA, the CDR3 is TGTGCCAGTAGTACAACCGACAGGGTAGGTGGCTACACCTTC. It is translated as CASSTTDRVGGYTF.